This TCR beta chain was sequenced in a study of T cells in women clearing cervical HPV infection. Across the whole study: Women with histologically confirmed HPV16-related CIN3 or worse, 2 with invasive cancer, served as cases.

Sequencing used immunoSEQ multiplex PCR; TCRdb keeps in-frame clones, though not all of them. This table lists some 15,000 clones. Findings and caveats of the study: Each sample's T-cell count was unknown, possibly confounding richness. CIN3+ cases had significantly higher TCR repertoire richness than controls, but evenness did not differ.

A word on this clone: Its antigen is unidentified. From the germline J gene comes the end of the CDR3, since the read stops 3 residues before it.

The CDR3 is made up of 17 amino acids. V gave up 5 bases and J gave up 4 bases; unmatched junction bases: 8. Germline CDR1 is MNHEY and CDR2 is SVGEGT. This clonotype was obtained from a woman aged 18 to 75 with a cervical HPV16 infection that either progressed to CIN3+ or cleared (not recorded which). The sequencing input was blood buffy coat. The chain is built from TRBV6-2 or TRBV6-3 and TRBJ2-3; TRBD2 matches 14 bases. The CDR3 region is CASSKRTSGRPPDTQYF. Incomplete CDR3 DNA: TGTGCCAGCAGTAAGCGGACTAGCGGGAGGCCCCCAGATACG.